This TCR beta chain was profiled in a study of tumor and adjacent non-tumor tissue in lung cancer. The library came from three nested PCR rounds adapted from ARM-PCR protocols. TCRdb itself ran the multiplex PCR reads through MiXCR, one entry per CDR3 protein. The sample lists approximately 79,000 distinct CDR3 sequences, roughly two thirds occurring once. With respect to this clonotype: Its antigen is as yet unknown. At one end the junction does not follow the germline gene, possibly because of a read error.

Germline V CDR1 and CDR2: SGHAT, FQDESV (reference sequence). CDR3 length: 13 residues. Study results and caveats: In normal lung, the top 100 clones were significantly more dominant than in tumor. Compared with tumor, normal lung showed significantly lower TCR diversity.

This sample's RNA came from whole unsorted tissue. Newly diagnosed lung cancer patients had thoracic surgery in China, August–late 2014, without prior chemotherapy. The chain recombines TRBV11-1 with TRBJ2-5; D is undetermined. The specimen was lung tumor tissue. This TCR was recovered from a woman aged 40 to 50 with non-small cell lung cancer. Written as DNA, the CDR3 is TGTACCAGCAGCCAACATGGGGTGTCGACCCAGTACTTC. Amino acid sequence: CTSSQHGVSTQYF.